One sample yielded the 27 T cell receptor beta chains listed below, sequenced in a study of T cell responses to AZD1222 COVID-19 vaccine. This table comes from immunoSEQ multiplex PCR, and its TCRdb copy is limited to in-frame clones, with some not included. This table has 45,000 to 65,000 clones, approximately 88% appearing once. The starting material was peripheral blood, obtained 28 days after the second AZD1222 dose. These receptors all stem from an adult who received the AZD1222 COVID-19 vaccine.

The rearrangement uses TRBV5-1 and TRBJ2-5; TRBD2 might be the D (7 bases). This CDR3 spans 16 amino acids. V lost 0 bases and J lost 3, with 15 bases in between. The germline V gene has CDR1 SGHRS and CDR2 YFSETQ. The CDR3 loop reads CASSLGTGRGEETQYF. The CDR3 nucleotides read TGCGCCAGCAGCTTGGGAACAGGGAGGGGTGAAGAGACCCAGTACTTC.

This clone was picked up a small number of times. The chain is built from TRBV12-3 or TRBV12-4 and TRBJ1-1; D is undetermined. The CDR3 sequence is 13 residues long. The V gene lost 5 bases and the J gene lost 1 base, with 8 bases spanning the gap. The CDR3 sequence is CASSVLGNTEAFF. The CDR3 DNA follows: TGTGCCAGCAGTGTCCTGGGGAACACTGAAGCTTTCTTT.

The genes are TRBV7-6 and TRBJ2-5, with D possibly TRBD2 on 5 matching bases. The CDR3 is 14 amino acids. V lost 5 bases and J lost 1, with 11 bases in between. CDR1 is SGHVS and CDR2 is FNYEAQ in the germline V gene. The CDR3 is CASSPRGIQETQYF. CDR3 in DNA: TGTGCCAGCAGCCCAAGAGGGATCCAAGAGACCCAGTACTTC.

The J gene is TRBJ1-2, the V gene TRBV27, with 10 nucleotides matching TRBD1. J lost 8 bases, V lost 6 bases, and 6 bases had no gene match. The CDR3 covers 13 residues. Germline V gene data show CDR1 as MNHEY and CDR2 as SMNVEV (reference sequence). DNA for the CDR3: TGTGCCAGCAGCAATGGACAGGGGGTCGGCTACACCTTC. Translated, it gives CASSNGQGVGYTF.

The chain joins TRBV24-1 to TRBJ1-3; D unclear. This CDR3 region has 14 residues. Trimming pared 4 bases from V and 4 bases from J, leaving 10 bases between. The germline gives CDR1 KGHDR, CDR2 SFDVKD. The CDR3 loop is CATSDHPPGNTIYF. CDR3 DNA: TGTGCCACCAGTGACCACCCTCCCGGAAACACCATATATTTT.

The chain links TRBV5-8 to TRBJ2-1; D is possibly TRBD1 (6 bases). The V gene's germline CDR1 is SGHTS and CDR2 YDEGEE. V shed 5 bases and J shed 0 bases, with 12 bases lying between them. The CDR3 loop spans 15 amino acids. The CDR3 DNA reads as TGTGCCAGCAGTCTTGGACAGAGCTCCTACAATGAGCAGTTCTTC. As protein: CASSLGQSSYNEQFF.

V is TRBV5-1 and J is TRBJ2-1; D uncertain. This CDR3 has 15 residues. The germline V gene encodes CDR1 SGHRS and CDR2 YFSETQ. The V gene lost 0 bases and the J gene lost 2 bases, with 9 bases spanning the gap. CDR3 sequence (DNA): TGCGCCAGCAGCTTGGATCCCGTGACCTACAATGAGCAGTTCTTC. Translated: CASSLDPVTYNEQFF.

This sequence joins TRBV12-3 or TRBV12-4 and TRBJ1-5; unclear D gene. The ends were cut back, 7 bases at V and 3 bases at J, with 4 bases in the middle. CDR3 length: 11 amino acids. This CDR3 is CASTHNQPQHF. The CDR3 DNA reads as TGTGCCAGCACTCACAATCAGCCCCAGCATTTT.

This chain connects TRBV15 to TRBJ2-1; 13 bases agree with TRBD2. CDR1 and CDR2 (germline): LNHNV, YYDKDF (reference sequence). The CDR3 is 15 amino acids. The V and J ends lost 3 bases and 4 bases, in that order; junction bases with no gene match: 0. CDR3 protein: CATSRGLAGYNEQFF. CDR3 DNA: TGTGCCACCAGCAGGGGACTAGCGGGATACAATGAGCAGTTCTTC.

The chain combines TRBV20-1 with TRBJ2-7; D is ambiguous. V was shortened by 3 bases and J by 3 bases, with 9 bases between the two germline ends. Germline V gives CDR1 DFQATT, CDR2 SNEGSKA (reference sequence). This CDR3 contains 12 residues. The DNA for the CDR3 is TGCAGTGCTAGTCGGCAATTCTACGAGCAGTACTTC. Its translation: CSASRQFYEQYF.

Points on this clone: A read error may produce the germline difference seen at one junction end. V and J are TRBV5-4 and TRBJ2-1, with TRBD2 identical over 10 bases. In germline, CDR1 is SGHNT, CDR2 YYREEE (reference sequence). CDR3 length: 12 residues. The CDR3 loop reads CASSLTSGPSIF. CDR3 coding DNA: TGTGCCAGCAGCCTGACTAGCGGGCCATCCATCTTC.

The chain employs TRBV12-3 or TRBV12-4 and TRBJ1-1, with D possibly TRBD1 on 5 matching bases. This CDR3 comprises 13 residues. The germline V and J ends were trimmed by 5 bases and 6 bases, with 13 bases remaining between them. CDR3 protein: CASSRGLPPEAFF. In DNA form, the CDR3 reads TGTGCCAGCAGTAGGGGACTGCCGCCTGAAGCTTTCTTT.

The rearrangement joins TRBV7-6 to TRBJ2-1; 8 bases match TRBD2. With V trimmed by 8 bases and J by 6 bases, 0 bases remained unmatched. Germline values: CDR1 SGHVS, CDR2 FNYEAQ. The CDR3 runs to 11 residues. The CDR3 protein is CASRGGNEQFF. The CDR3 DNA reads TGTGCCAGCCGGGGGGGCAATGAGCAGTTCTTC.

This rearrangement joins TRBV11-2 to TRBJ2-7; 8 positions agree with TRBD2. The length of the CDR3 is 13 residues. Germline trimming cut 5 bases from V and 12 bases from J; bases unmatched to any gene: 12. Per the germline V gene, CDR1 is SGHAT and CDR2 is FQNNGV. CDR3 region: CASSRGGERKGYF. The CDR3 bases are TGTGCCAGCAGCCGGGGGGGTGAGAGAAAGGGGTACTTC.

This sequence joins TRBV5-4 and TRBJ2-2; the D gene is possibly TRBD1 (6 bases). This CDR3 spans 16 amino acids. Germline lookup yields CDR1 SGHNT and CDR2 YYREEE (reference sequence). Trimming shortened V by 4 bases and J by 4 bases, and 17 bases separated the two germline ends. This CDR3 is CASSQDPGEITGELFF. In nucleotides, the CDR3 is TGTGCCAGCAGCCAAGACCCAGGGGAGATCACCGGGGAGCTGTTTTTT.

The gene calls are TRBV18 and TRBJ2-1; D is perhaps TRBD1 (5 bases). The CDR3 is made up of 17 amino acids. Germline V gene data show CDR1 as KGHSH and CDR2 as LQKENI. V was trimmed by 0 bases and J by 5 bases, leaving 17 bases between them. The CDR3 here is CASSPPIGHLLDNEQFF. Here the CDR3 DNA reads TGTGCCAGCTCACCACCGATAGGACACCTTCTCGACAATGAGCAGTTCTTC.

J is TRBJ1-6 and V is TRBV28; unclear D gene. The CDR3 spans 16 residues. The germline V and J ends were trimmed by 1 base and 6 bases, with 13 bases remaining between them. Germline V gene data show CDR1 as MDHEN and CDR2 as SYDVKM. CDR3 sequence (DNA): TGTGCCAGCAGTTTATTAGTATCCCCCTCTAATTCACCCCTCCACTTT. Translating it yields CASSLLVSPSNSPLHF. Based on the CDR3 plus reference TRBV28 and TRBJ1-6, the full variable domain is DVKVTQSSRYLVKRTGEKVFLECVQDMDHENMFWYRQDPGLGLRLIYFSYDVKMKEKGDIPEGYSVSREKKERFSLILESASTNQTSMYLCASSLLVSPSNSPLHFGNGTRLTVT.

The chain is built from TRBV11-2 and TRBJ2-2; perhaps D is TRBD1 or TRBD2 (5 bases each). Germline-derived CDR1 and CDR2 are SGHAT and FQNNGV. V gave up 6 bases and J gave up 1 base, with 12 bases separating them. CDR3 length: 15 residues. The chain's CDR3 is CASRSPGRNTGELFF. Written as DNA, the CDR3 is TGTGCCAGCAGGTCCCCGGGACGGAACACCGGGGAGCTGTTTTTT.

This clone was seen just once. V is TRBV9 and J is TRBJ2-3; D remains unclear. Germline CDR1 and CDR2: SGDLS and YYNGEE. The CDR3 is 14 residues long. V was cut by 7 bases and J by 2 bases, with 14 bases left in between. CDR3 sequence: CASGVRPDTDTQYF. DNA of the CDR3: TGTGCCAGCGGGGTAAGGCCAGACACAGATACGCAGTATTTT.

The V call is TRBV27, the J call TRBJ2-7; TRBD2 matches 8 bases. CDR3 length: 16 amino acids. Germline V gene data show CDR1 as MNHEY and CDR2 as SMNVEV (reference sequence). V shed 5 bases, J shed 7 bases, and the junction held 16 bases outside the gene matches. CDR3 in amino acids: CASSQSRGSGGLEQYF. The CDR3 bases are TGTGCCAGCAGTCAATCGCGGGGGAGCGGGGGCCTGGAGCAGTACTTC.

The gene calls are TRBV19 and TRBJ1-3; D is uncertain. V lost 6 bases and J lost 2, with 8 bases in between. Germline CDR1 reads LNHDA; CDR2 reads SQIVND (reference sequence). The CDR3 length is 13 residues. CDR3 region: CASRSGAGNTIYF. In DNA form, the CDR3 reads TGTGCCAGTAGATCCGGGGCTGGAAACACCATATATTTT.

This chain connects TRBV27 to TRBJ1-1, with 8 bases lining up with TRBD1. The CDR3 spans 14 residues. Trimming cost V 7 bases and J 4 bases; bases outside gene matches: 8. CDR1 is MNHEY and CDR2 is SMNVEV in the germline V gene (reference sequence). The DNA for the CDR3 is TGTGCCAGCACAAGGGCGACAGGGGTCACTGAAGCTTTCTTT. Translation: CASTRATGVTEAFF.

V is TRBV6-5 and J is TRBJ1-1; no reliable D call. Trimming left V 6 bases short and J 0 bases short, with 8 bases between. Germline V gene lookup returns CDR1 MNHEY and CDR2 SVGAGI. This CDR3 comprises 13 residues. The CDR3 DNA is TGTGCCAGCAGCGTGCCCATGAACACTGAAGCTTTCTTT. Translation: CASSVPMNTEAFF.

V and J are TRBV27 and TRBJ1-5; a weak D match, TRBD1 (6 bases). Trimming shortened V by 5 bases and J by 0 bases, and 17 bases separated the two germline ends. Per germline, CDR1 MNHEY and CDR2 SMNVEV (reference sequence). The CDR3 is made up of 17 amino acids. In nucleotides, the CDR3 is TGTGCCAGCAGTCCAAGGACAGTTTGGGATAGCAATCAGCCCCAGCATTTT. It is translated as CASSPRTVWDSNQPQHF.

J is TRBJ2-7 and V is TRBV25-1; a possible D gene is TRBD1 (6 bases). Per germline, CDR1 MGHDK and CDR2 SYGVNS. V lost 3 bases and J lost 0, with 9 bases in between. The CDR3 has 14 residues. DNA for the CDR3: TGTGCCAGCAGTGACAGGGGTTTCTCCTACGAGCAGTACTTC. It codes for CASSDRGFSYEQYF.

This clone came up once. The V and J genes are TRBV28 and TRBJ1-2, with 11 positions matching TRBD1. The length of the CDR3 is 17 residues. CDR1 MDHEN and CDR2 SYDVKM come from the germline V gene. Losses at the gene ends were 6 bases for V and 2 bases for J; bases not matched to a gene: 11. The CDR3 protein is CASSRSGTGGTNYGYTF. The CDR3 bases are TGTGCCAGCAGCCGCTCCGGGACAGGGGGTACGAACTATGGCTACACCTTC.

The chain links TRBV5-1 to TRBJ2-7; no definite D call. The CDR3 extends over 14 amino acids. Trimming pared 4 bases from V and 4 bases from J, leaving 15 bases between. The germline V gene encodes CDR1 SGHRS and CDR2 YFSETQ. In DNA form, the CDR3 reads TGCGCCAGCAGCCCCTCCGCGGCGGTTTACGAGCAGTACTTC. Encoded protein: CASSPSAAVYEQYF.